This TCR beta chain is drawn from a study of cytomegalovirus exposure and HLA in healthy donors. Overall study findings and caveats: In a later analysis, CMV-associated beta chains were mostly HLA-associated, it appeared.

A single count supports this clone. What it recognizes is unknown. Germline CDR1 reads MNHNY; CDR2 reads SVGAGI (reference sequence). The V segment lost 2 bases and the J segment 3 bases; nucleotides outside the gene matches: 6. The CDR3 sequence is 16 residues long. Primers for the PCR totalled 60 Vbeta and 13 Jbeta. The repertoire was sequenced with immunoSEQ multiplex PCR; TCRdb's copy has only in-frame clones and lacks some. The table has 100,000 or so clones, 77% seen once. This sequence joins TRBV6-6 and TRBJ2-5; TRBD1 aligns across 10 bases. The receptor was isolated from a man in his forties in good health and CMV-seropositive. Material: PBMCs. The CDR3 region has the DNA TGTGCCAGCAGTTACGTAATTGGGACAGGGGAAGAGACCCAGTACTTC. Translating gives CASSYVIGTGEETQYF.